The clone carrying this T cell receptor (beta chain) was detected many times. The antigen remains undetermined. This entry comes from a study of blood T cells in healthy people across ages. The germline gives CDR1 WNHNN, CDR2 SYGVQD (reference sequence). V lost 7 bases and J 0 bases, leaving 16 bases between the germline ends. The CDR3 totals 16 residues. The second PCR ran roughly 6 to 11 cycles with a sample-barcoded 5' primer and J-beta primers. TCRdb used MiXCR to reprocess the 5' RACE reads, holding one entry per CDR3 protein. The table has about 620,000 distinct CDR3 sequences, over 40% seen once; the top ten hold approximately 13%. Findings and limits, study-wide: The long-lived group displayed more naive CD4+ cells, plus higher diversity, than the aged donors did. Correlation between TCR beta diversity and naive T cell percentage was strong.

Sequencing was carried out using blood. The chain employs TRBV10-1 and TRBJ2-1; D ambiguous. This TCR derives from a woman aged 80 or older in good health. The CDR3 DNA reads TGCGCCAGCATGATTATAGGGCCCGACTCCTACAATGAGCAGTTCTTC. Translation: CASMIIGPDSYNEQFF.